A single sample is the source of the 14 T cell receptor beta chains below, sequenced in a study of post-analysis software for immune sequencing data (dated by TCRdb to between 2014 and 2016). Overall study outcomes, separate from this receptor: Roughly 5 TRBV segments, including TRBV5-6, TRBV5-1 and TRBV20-1, were significantly more frequent in patients than controls.

The receptor library was made with PCR. The sequencer was an Illumina HiSeq 2500. Unique molecular identifiers were incorporated into TCR beta cDNA libraries to reduce PCR and sequencing biases. TCRdb reprocessed the public reads (quality trimming at Q25 with fastp, clone calling with MiXCR) and kept in-frame beta chains. Under each unique CDR3 protein, matching rows form one entry showing the most common genes and DNA. A total of hundreds of thousands of distinct CDR3 sequences appear in this sample, around 27% of them only once. The top ten constitute 0.5% to 0.6% of the sample. Antigens of these TCRs are unknown. The sequencing sample was made of blood. The receptors come from a girl under 18 with multiple sclerosis.

This clonotype was picked up a small number of times. The chain carries TRBV3-1 and TRBJ1-1; D is unclear. Per germline, CDR1 LGHDT and CDR2 YNNKEL (reference sequence). The CDR3 is made up of 11 amino acids. V was shortened by 11 bases and J by 4 bases, with 11 bases between the two germline ends. The CDR3 region has the DNA TGTGCCTGCAAGGGCAGCACTGAAGCTTTCTTT. It yields the protein CACKGSTEAFF.

This rearrangement joins TRBV6-1 to TRBJ1-2; D might be TRBD1 (5 bases). This CDR3 has 13 residues. Germline-derived CDR1 and CDR2 are MNHNS and SASEGT. Trimming took 2 bases from V and 7 from J, leaving 11 bases between them. The CDR3 region has the DNA TGTGCCAGCAGTGAACGGCAGGGTGCTGGCTACACCTTC. Translated, it gives CASSERQGAGYTF.

V and J are TRBV29-1 and TRBJ2-1; D possibly uses TRBD1 or TRBD2 (5 bases each). Germline CDR1 is SQVTM and CDR2 is ANQGSEA. V was pared by 5 bases and J by 5 bases, with 10 bases between. The CDR3 has 12 amino acids. The CDR3 here is CSVSGRNNEQFF. For the CDR3, the DNA is TGCAGCGTTTCGGGACGGAACAATGAGCAGTTCTTC.

The chain couples TRBV7-2 to TRBJ1-1; a possible D gene is TRBD1 (5 bases). There are 15 residues in the CDR3. V was shortened by 4 bases and J by 5 bases, with 17 bases between the two germline ends. The germline V gene has CDR1 SGHTA and CDR2 FQGNSA. This CDR3 reads CASSSDKRGGTEAFF. The CDR3 bases are TGTGCCAGCAGCTCAGACAAAAGGGGAGGGACTGAAGCTTTCTTT. Full variable domain (remainder filled in from reference TRBV7-2 and TRBJ1-1): GAGVSQSPSNKVTEKGKDVELRCDPISGHTALYWYRQSLGQGLEFLIYFQGNSAPDKSGLPSDRFSAERTGGSVSTLTIQRTQQEDSAVYLCASSSDKRGGTEAFFGQGTRLTVV.

The rearrangement links TRBV7-2 to TRBJ2-7; D not certain. The germline V gene encodes CDR1 SGHTA and CDR2 FQGNSA. The CDR3 runs to 14 residues. The V and J ends lost 1 base and 3 bases respectively, with 10 bases between them. CDR3 amino acids: CASSLGPVGYEQYF. The CDR3 bases are TGTGCCAGCAGCTTAGGTCCAGTTGGCTACGAGCAGTACTTC.

This clonotype has more than one count but fewer than ten. The chain couples TRBV20-1 to TRBJ2-3; 7 positions agree with TRBD1. CDR1 is DFQATT and CDR2 is SNEGSKA in the germline V gene (reference sequence). After removal of 6 bases from V and 4 bases from J, the junction contained 10 bases not matched to a gene. CDR3 length: 14 amino acids. The CDR3 sequence: CSARLPTGPDTQYF. The CDR3 DNA sequence: TGCAGTGCCAGACTGCCGACAGGGCCAGATACGCAGTATTTT.

The chain couples TRBV20-1 to TRBJ1-1, with D unclear. Germline loops: CDR1 DFQATT, CDR2 SNEGSKA (reference sequence). The germline V and J ends were trimmed by 4 bases and 3 bases, with 9 bases remaining between them. This CDR3 region has 12 residues. This CDR3 is CSANRFDTEAFF. The CDR3, as DNA: TGCAGTGCTAATAGATTCGACACTGAAGCTTTCTTT.

This clonotype showed up just once. This chain connects TRBV20-1 to TRBJ2-7, with D perhaps TRBD1 or TRBD2 (6 bases each). The CDR3 is made up of 13 amino acids. V shed 4 bases and J shed 5 bases, with 15 bases lying between them. The germline CDR1 and CDR2 sequences are DFQATT and SNEGSKA (reference sequence). The CDR3 spells CSATLGGPDEQYF. Here the CDR3 DNA reads TGCAGTGCTACCCTCGGGGGCCCGGACGAGCAGTACTTC.

The gene calls are TRBV7-2 and TRBJ2-5; TRBD1 agrees at 9 bases. CDR3 length: 17 amino acids. The J segment lost 0 bases and the V segment lost 5 bases, leaving 10 bases of the junction unmatched. CDR1 and CDR2 (germline): SGHTA, FQGNSA. CDR3 DNA sequence: TGTGCCAGCAGCCCATGGTGGACAGGGGCGAACCAAGAGACCCAGTACTTC. Translated: CASSPWWTGANQETQYF.

This clonotype showed up just a few times. This chain uses TRBV12-3 or TRBV12-4 with TRBJ1-1; D is possibly TRBD1 (5 bases). The CDR3 is 14 residues long. V lost 2 bases to trimming and J lost 4 bases, with 11 bases between them. Here the CDR3 DNA reads TGTGCCAGCAGTTTAATCAGCCAGGGCACTGAAGCTTTCTTT. It is translated as CASSLISQGTEAFF.

This chain connects TRBV27 to TRBJ2-3; no firm D call. V gave up 1 base and J gave up 1 base, with 15 bases separating them. The CDR3 consists of 17 residues. CDR1 is MNHEY, CDR2 SMNVEV, per germline (reference sequence). CDR3 in DNA: TGTGCCAGCAGTTTATTTTGGGCCTCGGCCCGCACAGATACGCAGTATTTT. This encodes CASSLFWASARTDTQYF.

V usage is TRBV10-2 and J usage is TRBJ2-1; 12 nucleotides align to TRBD1. The germline V gene encodes CDR1 WSHSY and CDR2 SAAADI. J lost 9 bases, V lost 9 bases, and 6 bases had no gene match. The CDR3 covers 13 residues. The CDR3 protein is CASAGQGASEQFF. The CDR3 DNA reads TGCGCCAGTGCGGGACAGGGGGCTTCTGAGCAGTTCTTC.

This clonotype was detected only a few times. The gene calls are TRBV7-2 and TRBJ1-2; D may be TRBD1 (5 bases). The CDR3 length is 14 residues. V was shortened by 1 base and J by 7 bases, with 13 bases between the two germline ends. CDR1 is SGHTA and CDR2 is FQGNSA in the germline V gene. CDR3 loop: CASSLDAGRRGYTF. CDR3 bases: TGTGCCAGCAGCTTAGATGCAGGGCGGCGTGGCTACACCTTC. The full variable domain, rest sourced from reference TRBV7-2 and TRBJ1-2, is GAGVSQSPSNKVTEKGKDVELRCDPISGHTALYWYRQSLGQGLEFLIYFQGNSAPDKSGLPSDRFSAERTGGSVSTLTIQRTQQEDSAVYLCASSLDAGRRGYTFGSGTRLTVV.

This clonotype showed up just a few times. The chain carries TRBV7-2 and TRBJ2-5, with D perhaps matching TRBD1 (6 bases). Germline CDR1 and CDR2: SGHTA and FQGNSA. The CDR3 runs to 15 residues. Trimming left V 5 bases short and J 11 bases short, with 24 bases between. Here the CDR3 reads CASSLRAQGLDGQYF. CDR3 bases: TGTGCCAGCAGCCTTCGGGCACAGGGCCTCGACGGGCAGTACTTC. Drawing the rest from reference TRBV7-2 and TRBJ2-5, the complete variable domain is GAGVSQSPSNKVTEKGKDVELRCDPISGHTALYWYRQSLGQGLEFLIYFQGNSAPDKSGLPSDRFSAERTGGSVSTLTIQRTQQEDSAVYLCASSLRAQGLDGQYFGPGTRLLVL.